A selection of T cell receptor beta chains follows, all from one sample in a study of T cell repertoires in cytomegalovirus infection. From the reads, TCRdb called clonotypes with MiXCR, one entry per CDR3 protein. The sample consists of 560,000 or so distinct CDR3 sequences, approximately 16% of them appearing once. Material: CD8+ T cells from PBMCs. The receptor set was obtained from a human donor in good health (CMV status not recorded). Some clones in this sample may be carry-over from other donors' samples. CDR3s include the opening cysteine and the closing phenylalanine or tryptophan. The D gene is left open where the match is weak. Size values are once, few and many counts, or a class for expanded clones, and some rows have none.

TRBD1 | NA | TRBJ1-5 | TRBV28 | CASSSSWDSINQPQHF | TGTGCCAGCAGTTCATCCTGGGACAGTATCAATCAGCCCCAGCATTTT
NA | NA | TRBJ2-4 | TRBV5-6 | CASSLLTRGNIQYF | TGTGCCAGCAGCTTATTAACTCGGGGGAACATTCAGTACTTC
NA | few | TRBJ1-3 | TRBV27 | CASSPGPQSSGNTIYF | TGTGCCAGCAGTCCCGGACCCCAGAGCTCTGGAAACACCATATATTTT
TRBD2 | few | TRBJ2-1 | TRBV29-1 | CSAEGLARRNNEQFF | TGCAGCGCTGAGGGACTAGCGAGACGTAACAATGAGCAGTTCTTC
NA | NA | TRBJ1-1 | TRBV7-9 | CASRPTEGNTEAFF | TGTGCCAGCAGACCGACCGAGGGGAACACTGAAGCTTTCTTT
TRBD2 | NA | TRBJ2-1 | TRBV12-5 | CASGLDGLAGAYVDNEQFF | TGTGCTAGTGGTTTGGACGGACTAGCGGGAGCCTATGTTGACAATGAGCAGTTCTTC
NA | few | TRBJ2-7 | TRBV27 | CASSLSADHSYEQYF | TGTGCCAGCAGTTTAAGCGCGGACCACTCCTACGAGCAGTACTTC
TRBD1 | many | TRBJ1-4 | TRBV12-3/TRBV12-4 | CASSPLEGQGKEKLFF | TGTGCCAGCAGTCCCCTCGAGGGACAGGGGAAAGAAAAACTGTTTTTT
NA | NA | TRBJ2-2 | TRBV27 | CASSRGFSVGELFF | TGTGCCAGCAGTCGGGGATTCAGCGTCGGGGAGCTGTTTTTT
TRBD2 | many | TRBJ2-3 | TRBV28 | CASSPSGSGFTDTQYF | TGTGCCAGCAGCCCTAGCGGGAGCGGATTCACAGATACGCAGTATTTT
NA | many | TRBJ1-5 | TRBV12-5 | CASGLIRTGNQPQHF | TGTGCTAGTGGTTTGATCCGGACCGGCAATCAGCCCCAGCATTTT
NA | few | TRBJ1-5 | TRBV27 | CASRIVGQPQHF | TGTGCCAGCAGGATCGTCGGTCAGCCCCAGCATTTT
NA | many | TRBJ2-1 | TRBV29-1 | CSVETGYNEQFF | TGCAGCGTTGAAACAGGGTACAATGAGCAGTTCTTC
TRBD2 | many | TRBJ2-1 | TRBV7-3 | CASSPSSGTDSGRDYNEQFF | TGTGCCAGCAGCCCCTCGAGCGGGACAGATAGCGGGAGGGACTACAATGAGCAGTTCTTC